This T cell receptor (beta chain) was profiled in a study of cytomegalovirus exposure and HLA in healthy donors. Both 60 Vbeta primers and 13 Jbeta primers went into the PCR. Produced via immunoSEQ multiplex PCR; TCRdb's table is partial and in-frame only. The sample yields roughly 120,000 clones, about 68% seen once. Study-level findings and limits: Most TCR beta V segments were productive about 87% or about 30% of the time in an earlier analysis.

Details on this clone: What it recognizes is unknown.

The CDR3 extends over 17 amino acids. With 5 bases clipped from V and 0 bases from J, the junction kept 10 bases outside the gene matches. The V gene's germline CDR1 is MNHEY and CDR2 SMNVEV (reference sequence). The chain couples TRBV27 to TRBJ2-4, with 7 bases aligning to TRBD1. Input material: PBMCs. This TCR came from a woman in her forties in good health and CMV-seropositive. The CDR3 region has the DNA TGTGCCAGCAGTCCCACTCCGGGACAGCGAGCCAAAAACATTCAGTACTTC. As protein: CASSPTPGQRAKNIQYF.